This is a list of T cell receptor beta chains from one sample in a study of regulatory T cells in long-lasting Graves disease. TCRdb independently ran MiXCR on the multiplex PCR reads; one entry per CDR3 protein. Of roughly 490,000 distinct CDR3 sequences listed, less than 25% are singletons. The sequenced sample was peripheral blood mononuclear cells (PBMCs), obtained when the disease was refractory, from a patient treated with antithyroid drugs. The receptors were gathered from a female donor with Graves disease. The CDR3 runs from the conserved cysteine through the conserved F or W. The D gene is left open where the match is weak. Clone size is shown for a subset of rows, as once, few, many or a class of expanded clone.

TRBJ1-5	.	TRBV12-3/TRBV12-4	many	TGTGCCAGCAGTTTCAGGGGAAGCAATCAGCCCCAGCATTTT	CASSFRGSNQPQHF
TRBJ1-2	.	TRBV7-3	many	TGTGCCAGCAGCTCAGGCGGTCGGACATCTGACTATGGCTACACCTTC	CASSSGGRTSDYGYTF
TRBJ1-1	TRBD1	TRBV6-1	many	TGTGCCAGCAGCCACCGGGGACAGAGGCCCGATGAAGCTTTCTTT	CASSHRGQRPDEAFF
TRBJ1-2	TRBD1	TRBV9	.	TGTGCCAGCAGCCCACACAATGACAGGGGAGATGGCTACACCTTC	CASSPHNDRGDGYTF
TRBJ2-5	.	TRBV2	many	TGTGCCAGCAGTGAACGCTGGCCAGAGGAAGAGACCCAGTACTTC	CASSERWPEEETQYF
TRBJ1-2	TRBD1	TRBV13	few	TGTGCCAGCAGCATAAACGTGGACAGGGATCGGTATGGCTACACCTTC	CASSINVDRDRYGYTF
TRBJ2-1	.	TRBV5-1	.	TGCGCCAGCAGCTTGGGTTATAGCGATCTAAGCTCCTACAATGAGCAGTTCTTC	CASSLGYSDLSSYNEQFF
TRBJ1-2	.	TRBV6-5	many	TGTGCCAGCAGTTACGGGGGAGGAAGAGGGTATGGCTACACCTTC	CASSYGGGRGYGYTF
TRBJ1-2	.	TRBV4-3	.	TGCGCCAGCAGCCAAGGCCAAACAGGGAAGAACTATGGCTACACCTTC	CASSQGQTGKNYGYTF
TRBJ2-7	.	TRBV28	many	TGTGCCAGCATTGCGTCCCAGGGAGTTCACTTC	CASIASQGVHF
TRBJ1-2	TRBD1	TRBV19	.	TGTGCCAGTAGCTCCACGACAGGGGTCTACTATAACTATGGCTACACCTTC	CASSSTTGVYYNYGYTF
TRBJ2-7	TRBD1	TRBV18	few	TGTGCCAGCTCACCATCGGGACAGGCCTACGAGCAGTACTTC	CASSPSGQAYEQYF
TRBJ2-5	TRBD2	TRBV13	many	TGTGCCAGCACCAGAGCGGGAGGCCGCCAGGCCCAGTACTTC	CASTRAGGRQAQYF
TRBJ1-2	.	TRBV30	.	TGTGCCTGCTCAAGAGGGATACAAGCTAACTATGGCTACACCTTC	CACSRGIQANYGYTF
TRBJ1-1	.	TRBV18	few	TGTGCCAGCTCACCGCGAGGGGCGGGCGACACTGAAGCTTTCTTT	CASSPRGAGDTEAFF
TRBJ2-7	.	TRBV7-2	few	TGTGCCAGCAGCTTAGTAGGACTAAGGAGCTCCTACGAGCAGTACTTC	CASSLVGLRSSYEQYF
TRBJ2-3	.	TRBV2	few	TGTGCCAGCAGCAAAGGGGTGGATACGCAGTATTTT	CASSKGVDTQYF
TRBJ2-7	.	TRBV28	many	TGTGCCAGCGGAGCCGGGTGGGGGACTGACTACGAGCAGTACTTC	CASGAGWGTDYEQYF
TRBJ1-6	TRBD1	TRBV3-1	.	TGTGCCAGCAGCCAGCCCGGTGACAGGGATTCACCCCTCCACTTT	CASSQPGDRDSPLHF
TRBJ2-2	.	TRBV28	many	TGTGCCAGCAGTTTGAATAGCGCCGGGGAGCTGTTTTTT	CASSLNSAGELFF
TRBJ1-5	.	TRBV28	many	TGTGCCAGCAGTTCCGACGGACATTTTAGCAATCAGCCCCAGCATTTT	CASSSDGHFSNQPQHF
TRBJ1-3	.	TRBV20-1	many	TGCAGTGCTAGTATTCGGAGAGGAAACACCATATATTTT	CSASIRRGNTIYF